This is a list of T cell receptor beta chains from one sample in a study of CXCR3-negative and CXCR3-positive naive CD8 T cells. TCRdb reprocessed the 5' RACE reads and stores each CDR3 protein as one record, lacking DNA. The sample holds roughly 86,000 distinct CDR3 sequences. Material for sequencing was naive CXCR3- CD8+ T cells from blood. These receptors were collected from a human donor in good health. Some clones in this sample may be carry-over from other donors' samples. CDR3s include the opening cysteine and the closing phenylalanine or tryptophan.

>TRBJ1-2|TRBV12-3/TRBV12-4
CASSEGQLYGYTF
>TRBJ2-1|TRBV9
CASSVGIAPTYNEQFF
>TRBJ2-1|TRBV20-1
CSARTANYNEQFF
>TRBJ2-1|TRBV7-8
CASSMRQRGNNEQFF
>TRBJ1-2|TRBV7-9
CASSLALINYGYTF
>TRBJ1-2|TRBV25-1
CASSEGTGGYGYTF
>TRBJ1-1|TRBV10-3
CAINAGEEDTEAFF
>TRBJ2-3|TRBV11-2
CASSFPRGYSTDTQYF
>TRBJ2-7|TRBV5-1
CASSFFLAPSSYEQYF
>TRBJ1-4|TRBV20-1
CSARDGRLSEKLFF
>TRBJ1-5|TRBV4-1
CASSQDHGFQPQHF
>TRBJ2-1|TRBV7-6
CASSLAPGEGQGSYNEQFF
>TRBJ2-7|TRBV29-1
CSVSDRNNYEQYF
>TRBJ2-2|TRBV7-2
CASSLVQGVGTGELFF
>TRBJ1-1|TRBV6-5
CASSYSTGGNEAFF
>TRBJ2-1|TRBV9
CASSVGPVHEQFF
>TRBJ2-4|TRBV28
CASSLWFGSGHQLYGIQYF
>TRBJ1-1|TRBV7-9
CASSEFNTEAFF
>TRBJ2-7|TRBV6-6
CASSYSRERPEYEQYF
>TRBJ2-1|TRBV10-3
CAISVSADHTYNEQFF
>TRBJ2-2|TRBV6-2/TRBV6-3
CASSYPGLAGANTGELFF
>TRBJ2-5|TRBV29-1
CSVEVGEGGETQYF
>TRBJ2-5|TRBV6-5
CASRPDGGSTETQYF
>TRBJ2-3|TRBV18
CASSPFRTGGTDTQYF
>TRBJ2-2|TRBV20-1
CSAAGPNTGELFF
>TRBJ2-1|TRBV28
CASSPKTVYGVNEQFF
>TRBJ2-7|TRBV9
CASSHYGTGTYEQYF
>TRBJ1-5|TRBV19
CASSINVYQNQPQHF
>TRBJ1-1|TRBV6-2/TRBV6-3
CATVTNQGVRGTEAFF
>TRBJ2-6|TRBV6-2/TRBV6-3
CASTGGTDGSAGANVLTF
>TRBJ2-2|TRBV6-6
CASSGTGTEYTGELFF
>TRBJ1-2|TRBV5-8
CASSPLISFYGYTF